The T cell receptor beta chain described here comes from a study of T cell changes during pregnancy in multiple sclerosis. The protocol was immunoSEQ multiplex PCR, while the TCRdb copy is restricted to in-frame clones and leaves out a portion. The table records tens of thousands of clones, around nine tenths of them present only once. Germline V CDR1 and CDR2: LNHDA, SQIVND (reference sequence). J gave up 6 bases and V 5 bases, and 21 bases lay outside the gene matches. This CDR3 is 19 amino acids long. The sample was CD8+ T cells from peripheral blood mononuclear cells, taken in the first trimester of pregnancy. This receptor was taken from a female donor with multiple sclerosis, enrolled in a pregnancy study. This chain links TRBV19 with TRBJ2-3; 9 nucleotides agree with TRBD2. The CDR3 coding sequence is TGTGCCAGTAGTCACTCCGGGACTAGCCCATATTTTTGGGCGGATACGCAGTATTTT. As protein: CASSHSGTSPYFWADTQYF.